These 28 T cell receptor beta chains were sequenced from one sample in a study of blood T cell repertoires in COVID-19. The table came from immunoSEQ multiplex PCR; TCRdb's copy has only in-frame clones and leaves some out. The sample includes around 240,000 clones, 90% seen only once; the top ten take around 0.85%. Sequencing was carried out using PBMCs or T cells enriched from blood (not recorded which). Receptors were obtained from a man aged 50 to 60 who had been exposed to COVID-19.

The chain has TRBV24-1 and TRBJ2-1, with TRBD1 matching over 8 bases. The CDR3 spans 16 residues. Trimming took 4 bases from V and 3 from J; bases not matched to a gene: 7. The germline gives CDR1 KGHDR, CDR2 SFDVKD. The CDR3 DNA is TGTGCCACCAGTGAAGTGCAGGGGGCGAGCTACAATGAGCAGTTCTTC. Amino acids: CATSEVQGASYNEQFF.

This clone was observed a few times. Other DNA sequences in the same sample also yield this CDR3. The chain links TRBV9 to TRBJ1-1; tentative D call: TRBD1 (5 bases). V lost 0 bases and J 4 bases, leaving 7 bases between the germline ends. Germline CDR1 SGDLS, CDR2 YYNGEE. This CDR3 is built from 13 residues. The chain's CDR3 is CASSVGGATEAFF. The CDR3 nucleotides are TGTGCCAGCAGCGTAGGCGGGGCCACTGAAGCTTTCTTT.

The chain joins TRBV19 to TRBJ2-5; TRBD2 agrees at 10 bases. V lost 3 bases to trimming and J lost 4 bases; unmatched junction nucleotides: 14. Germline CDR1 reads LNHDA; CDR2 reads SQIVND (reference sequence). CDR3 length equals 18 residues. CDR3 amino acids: CASSIGASGSRGRETQYF. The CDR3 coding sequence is TGTGCCAGTAGTATTGGGGCTAGCGGGAGTCGTGGGCGAGAGACCCAGTACTTC.

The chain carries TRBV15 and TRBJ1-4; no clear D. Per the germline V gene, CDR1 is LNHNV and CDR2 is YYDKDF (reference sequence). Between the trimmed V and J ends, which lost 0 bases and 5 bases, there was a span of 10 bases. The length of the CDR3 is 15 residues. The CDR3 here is CATSRDRGTNEKLFF. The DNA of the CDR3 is TGTGCCACCAGCAGAGATCGAGGCACCAATGAAAAACTGTTTTTT.

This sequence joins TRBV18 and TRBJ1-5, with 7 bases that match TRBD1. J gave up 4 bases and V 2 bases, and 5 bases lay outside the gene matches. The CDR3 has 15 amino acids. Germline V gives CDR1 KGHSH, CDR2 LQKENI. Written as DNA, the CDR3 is TGTGCCAGCTCACCAATGGGGACAGTTAATCAGCCCCAGCATTTT. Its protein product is CASSPMGTVNQPQHF.

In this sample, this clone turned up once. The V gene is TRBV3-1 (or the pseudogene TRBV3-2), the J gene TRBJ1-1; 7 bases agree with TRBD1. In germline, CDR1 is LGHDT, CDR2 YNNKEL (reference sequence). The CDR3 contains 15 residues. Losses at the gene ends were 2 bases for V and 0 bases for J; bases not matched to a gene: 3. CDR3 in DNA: TGTGCCAGCAGCCAAAGGGACAGTTTGAACACTGAAGCTTTCTTT. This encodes CASSQRDSLNTEAFF.

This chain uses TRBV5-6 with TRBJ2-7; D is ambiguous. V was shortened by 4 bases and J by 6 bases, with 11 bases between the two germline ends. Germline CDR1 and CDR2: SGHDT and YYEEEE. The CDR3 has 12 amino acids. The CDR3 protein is CASSLISGEQYF. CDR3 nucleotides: TGTGCCAGCAGCCTTATCTCAGGCGAGCAGTACTTC.

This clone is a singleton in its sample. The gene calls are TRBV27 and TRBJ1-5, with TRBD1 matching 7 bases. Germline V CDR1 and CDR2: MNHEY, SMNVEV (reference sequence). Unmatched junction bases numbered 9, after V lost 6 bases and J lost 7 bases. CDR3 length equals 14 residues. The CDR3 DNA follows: TGTGCCAGCAGCTACCGACAGGGCGGGCAGCCCCAGCATTTT. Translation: CASSYRQGGQPQHF.

Here the CDR3 reads CASSYQDRGFEQYF. In DNA form, the CDR3 reads TGTGCCAGTAGTTACCAGGACAGGGGGTTCGAGCAGTACTTC. The gene calls are TRBV19 and TRBJ2-7; 10 bases are shared with TRBD1. Losses at the gene ends were 5 bases for V and 6 bases for J; bases not matched to a gene: 7. The CDR3 runs to 14 residues. CDR1 is LNHDA, CDR2 SQIVND, per germline (reference sequence).

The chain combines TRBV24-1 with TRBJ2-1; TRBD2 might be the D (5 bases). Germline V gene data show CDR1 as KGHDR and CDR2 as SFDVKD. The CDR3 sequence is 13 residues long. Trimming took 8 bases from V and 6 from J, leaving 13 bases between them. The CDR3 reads CATKRAGSNEQFF. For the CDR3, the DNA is TGTGCCACCAAGAGGGCTGGGAGCAATGAGCAGTTCTTC.

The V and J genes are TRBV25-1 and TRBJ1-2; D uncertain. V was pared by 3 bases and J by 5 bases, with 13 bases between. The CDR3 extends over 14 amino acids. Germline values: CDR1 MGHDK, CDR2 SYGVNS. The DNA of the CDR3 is TGTGCCAGCAGTGACCTTAACGAGGCGTATGGCTACACCTTC. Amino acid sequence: CASSDLNEAYGYTF.

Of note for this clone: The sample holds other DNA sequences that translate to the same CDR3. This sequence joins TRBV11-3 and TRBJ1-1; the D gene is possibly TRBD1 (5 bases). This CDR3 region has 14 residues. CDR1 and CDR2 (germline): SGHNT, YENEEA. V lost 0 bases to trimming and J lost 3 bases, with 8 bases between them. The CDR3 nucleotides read TGTGCCAGCAGCTTAGAAGGAGGGGACACTGAAGCTTTCTTT. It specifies CASSLEGGDTEAFF.

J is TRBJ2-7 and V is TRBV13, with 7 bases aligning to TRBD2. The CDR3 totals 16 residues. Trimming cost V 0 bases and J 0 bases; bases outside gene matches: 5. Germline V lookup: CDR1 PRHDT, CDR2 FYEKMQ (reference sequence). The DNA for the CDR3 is TGTGCCAGCAGCTTAGGGGGGACTACTATCTCCTACGAGCAGTACTTC. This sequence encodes CASSLGGTTISYEQYF.

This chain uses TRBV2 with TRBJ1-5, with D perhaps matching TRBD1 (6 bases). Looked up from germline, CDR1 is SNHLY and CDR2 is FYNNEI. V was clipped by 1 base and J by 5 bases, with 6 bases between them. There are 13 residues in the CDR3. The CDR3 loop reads CASSEEGDQPQHF. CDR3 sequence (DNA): TGTGCCAGCAGTGAAGAGGGGGATCAGCCCCAGCATTTT.

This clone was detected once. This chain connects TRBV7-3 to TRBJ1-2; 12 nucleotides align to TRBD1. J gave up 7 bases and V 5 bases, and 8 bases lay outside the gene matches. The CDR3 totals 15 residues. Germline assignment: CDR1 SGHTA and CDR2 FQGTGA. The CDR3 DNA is TGTGCCAGCAGCCTCAATCCGGGACAGGGGGCTGGCTACACCTTC. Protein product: CASSLNPGQGAGYTF.

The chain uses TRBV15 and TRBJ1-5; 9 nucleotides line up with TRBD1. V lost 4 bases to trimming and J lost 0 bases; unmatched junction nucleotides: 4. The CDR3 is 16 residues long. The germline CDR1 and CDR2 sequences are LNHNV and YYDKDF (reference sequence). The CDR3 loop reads CATSTGDRDSNQPQHF. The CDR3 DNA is TGTGCCACCAGCACTGGGGACAGGGATAGCAATCAGCCCCAGCATTTT.

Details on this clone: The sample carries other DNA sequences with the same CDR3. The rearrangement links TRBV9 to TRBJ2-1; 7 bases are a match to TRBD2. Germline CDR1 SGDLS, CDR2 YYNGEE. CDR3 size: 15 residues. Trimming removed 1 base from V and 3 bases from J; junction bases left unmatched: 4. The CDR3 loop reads CASSVSGGSYNEQFF. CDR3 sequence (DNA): TGTGCCAGCAGCGTATCTGGCGGGAGCTACAATGAGCAGTTCTTC.

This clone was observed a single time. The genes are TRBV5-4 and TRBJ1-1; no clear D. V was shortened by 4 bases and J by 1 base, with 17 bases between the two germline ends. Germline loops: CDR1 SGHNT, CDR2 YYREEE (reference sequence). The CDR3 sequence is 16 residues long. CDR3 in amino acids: CASSDLPRETNTEAFF. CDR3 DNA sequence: TGTGCCAGCAGCGATTTACCACGGGAAACGAACACTGAAGCTTTCTTT.

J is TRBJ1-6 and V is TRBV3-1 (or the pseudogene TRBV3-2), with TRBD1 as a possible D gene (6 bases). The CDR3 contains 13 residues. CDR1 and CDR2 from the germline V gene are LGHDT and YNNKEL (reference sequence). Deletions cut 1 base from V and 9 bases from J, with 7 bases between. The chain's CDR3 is CASSQARGSPLHF. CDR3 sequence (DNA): TGTGCCAGCAGCCAAGCCAGGGGTTCACCCCTCCACTTT.

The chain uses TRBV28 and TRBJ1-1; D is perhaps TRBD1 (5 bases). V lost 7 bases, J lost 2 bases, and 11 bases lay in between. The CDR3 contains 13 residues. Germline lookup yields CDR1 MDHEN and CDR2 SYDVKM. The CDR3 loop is CASIQQENTEAFF. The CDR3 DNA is TGTGCCAGCATCCAACAGGAAAACACTGAAGCTTTCTTT.

The CDR3 reads CASSALRDTEAFF. DNA of the CDR3: TGTGCCAGCAGTGCCTTACGGGACACTGAAGCTTTCTTT. This rearrangement joins TRBV28 to TRBJ1-1, with D unclear. CDR3 length: 13 amino acids. Germline CDR1 MDHEN, CDR2 SYDVKM. Trimming pared 5 bases from V and 3 bases from J, leaving 10 bases between.

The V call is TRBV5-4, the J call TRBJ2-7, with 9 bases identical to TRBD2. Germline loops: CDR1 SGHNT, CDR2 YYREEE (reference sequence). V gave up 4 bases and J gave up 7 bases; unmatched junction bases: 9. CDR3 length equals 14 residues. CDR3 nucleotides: TGTGCCAGCAGCGAACCCAGCGGGGGGCGGGAGCAGTACTTC. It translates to CASSEPSGGREQYF. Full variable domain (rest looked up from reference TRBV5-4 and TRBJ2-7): ETGVTQSPTHLIKTRGQQVTLRCSSQSGHNTVSWYQQALGQGPQFIFQYYREEENGRGNFPPRFSGLQFPNYSSELNVNALELDDSALYLCASSEPSGGREQYFGPGTRLTVT.

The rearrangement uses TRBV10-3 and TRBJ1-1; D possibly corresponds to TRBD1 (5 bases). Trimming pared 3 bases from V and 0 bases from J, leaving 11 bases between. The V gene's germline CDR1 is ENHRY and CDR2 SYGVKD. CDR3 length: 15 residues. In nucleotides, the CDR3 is TGTGCCATCAGTGATCAGGGAAAGGTGAACACTGAAGCTTTCTTT. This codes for CAISDQGKVNTEAFF.

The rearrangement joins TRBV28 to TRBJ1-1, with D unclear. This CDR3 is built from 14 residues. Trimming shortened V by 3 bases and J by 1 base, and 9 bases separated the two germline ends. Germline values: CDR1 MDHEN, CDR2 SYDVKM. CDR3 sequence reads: CASSFFNRNTEAFF. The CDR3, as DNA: TGTGCCAGCAGTTTCTTTAACAGGAACACTGAAGCTTTCTTT.

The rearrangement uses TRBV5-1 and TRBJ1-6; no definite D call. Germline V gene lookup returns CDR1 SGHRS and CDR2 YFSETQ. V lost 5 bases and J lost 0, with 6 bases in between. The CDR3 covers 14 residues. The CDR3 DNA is TGCGCCAGCAGACCCAGCTCCTATAATTCACCCCTCCACTTT. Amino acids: CASRPSSYNSPLHF.

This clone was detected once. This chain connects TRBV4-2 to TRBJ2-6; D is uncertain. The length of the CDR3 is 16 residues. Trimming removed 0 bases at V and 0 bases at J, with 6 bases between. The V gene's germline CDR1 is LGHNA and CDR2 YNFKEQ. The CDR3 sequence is CASSQDPNSGANVLTF. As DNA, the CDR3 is TGTGCCAGCAGCCAAGATCCCAACTCTGGGGCCAACGTCCTGACTTTC.

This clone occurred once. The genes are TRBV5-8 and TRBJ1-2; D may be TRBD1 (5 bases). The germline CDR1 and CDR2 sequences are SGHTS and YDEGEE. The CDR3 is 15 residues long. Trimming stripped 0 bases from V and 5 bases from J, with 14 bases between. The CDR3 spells CASSLAFGQSYGYTF. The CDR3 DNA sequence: TGTGCCAGCAGCTTGGCCTTTGGACAAAGTTATGGCTACACCTTC.

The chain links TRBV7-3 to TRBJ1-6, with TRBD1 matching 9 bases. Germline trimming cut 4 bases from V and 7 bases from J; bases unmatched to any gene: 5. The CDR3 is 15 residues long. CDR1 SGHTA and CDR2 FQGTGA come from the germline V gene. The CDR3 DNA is TGTGCCAGCAGCTCGGGACAGGGCAAAAATTCACCCCTCCACTTT. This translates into CASSSGQGKNSPLHF.